The following is a T cell receptor (beta chain) sequence with its context. Its target is not known. The data derive from a study of beta chain features in type 1 diabetes. Study-level findings and limits: Fewer junction insertions and more nucleotide deletions appeared in type 1 diabetes patients. Researchers report that Type 1 diabetes patients had moderately but significantly shorter TCRB CDR3s across all four CD4+ subsets.

Expressed TCRB transcripts were sequenced because the entire RNA isolate underwent reverse transcription. Sequenced naive, central memory and regulatory T cell samples produced an average of about 3.57 million reads. Data came from immunoSEQ multiplex PCR; TCRdb stores just in-frame clones and leaves some out. The sample lists around 300,000 clones, 8% occurring once. CD4+ naive, central memory, regulatory and stem cell-like memory subsets were isolated by sorting on CD45RO/CCR7/CD25/CD127/CD95/CD27. This CDR3 is 14 amino acids long. CDR1 MNHNY and CDR2 SVGAGI come from the germline V gene (reference sequence). V shed 2 bases and J 2 bases; nucleotides not matched to a gene: 3.

This TCR was recovered from a woman younger than 35 in good health. The source material was central memory CD4+ T cells from blood. This sequence joins TRBV6-6 and TRBJ2-7; TRBD2 agrees at 7 bases. The CDR3 nucleotides read TGTGCCAGCAGTTACCAGGCGGGGGCCTACGAGCAGTACTTC. It codes for CASSYQAGAYEQYF.